This T cell receptor (beta chain) was identified during a study of cytomegalovirus exposure and HLA in healthy donors. Study-level findings and limits: A list of about 180 TCR beta chains associated with cytomegalovirus was given. A few CMV-associated chains proved CMV antigen-specific in vitro. In an earlier analysis, about 87% or about 30%: the productive usage of most TCR beta V segments. Later analysis demonstrated an association between a missense DCLRE1C variant and TCR beta V- and J-gene trimming.

60 Vbeta and 13 Jbeta primers were used in PCR. Sequencing used immunoSEQ multiplex PCR; TCRdb keeps in-frame clones, though not all of them. This sample has 100,000 to 150,000 clones, with less than 85% found just once. The CDR3 loop spans 14 amino acids. Looked up from germline, CDR1 is SGHRS and CDR2 is YFSETQ. Trimming removed 2 bases from V and 8 bases from J, with 14 bases in between. This clone was observed a single time. Its cognate antigen is unknown. This receptor was obtained from a man aged 30 to 39 in good health and CMV-seropositive. The chain is built from TRBV5-1 and TRBJ2-1; TRBD2 is a possible D gene (5 bases). Sequencing was done on a sample of PBMCs. The CDR3 sequence is CASSFSTGYDEQFF. As DNA, the CDR3 is TGCGCCAGCAGCTTTAGTACGGGATACGATGAGCAGTTCTTC.